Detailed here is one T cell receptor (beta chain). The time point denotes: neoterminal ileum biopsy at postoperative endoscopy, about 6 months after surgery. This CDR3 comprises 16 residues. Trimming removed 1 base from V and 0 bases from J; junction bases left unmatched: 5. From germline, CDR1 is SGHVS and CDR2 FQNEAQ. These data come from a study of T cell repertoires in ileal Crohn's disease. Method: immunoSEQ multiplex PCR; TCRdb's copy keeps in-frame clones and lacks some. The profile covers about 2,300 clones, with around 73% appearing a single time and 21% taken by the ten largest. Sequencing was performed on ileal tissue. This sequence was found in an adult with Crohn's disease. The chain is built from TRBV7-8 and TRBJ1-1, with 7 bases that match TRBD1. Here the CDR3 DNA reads TGTGCCAGCAGCTTAGTAGGGGGGACAGTGAACACTGAAGCTTTCTTT. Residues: CASSLVGGTVNTEAFF.